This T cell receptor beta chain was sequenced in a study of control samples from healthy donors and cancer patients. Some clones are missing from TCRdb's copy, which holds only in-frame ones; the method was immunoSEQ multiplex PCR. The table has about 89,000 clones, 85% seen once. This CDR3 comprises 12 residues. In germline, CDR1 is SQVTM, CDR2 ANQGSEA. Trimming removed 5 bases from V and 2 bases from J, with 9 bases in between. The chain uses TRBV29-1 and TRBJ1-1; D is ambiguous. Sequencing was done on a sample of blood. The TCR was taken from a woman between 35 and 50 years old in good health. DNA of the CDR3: TGCAGCGTTTCTGGAGTCAACACTGAAGCTTTCTTT. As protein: CSVSGVNTEAFF.